Included here is one TCR beta chain sequence, with context. The entry originates in a study of T cell responses to AZD1222 COVID-19 vaccine. The assay was immunoSEQ multiplex PCR, and TCRdb's table has in-frame clones only and misses some. This table holds some 130,000 clones, around 84% found once. The CDR3 contains 13 residues. Trimming removed 7 bases from V and 7 bases from J, with 11 bases in between. CDR1 and CDR2 from the germline V gene are MDHEN and SYDVKM. V is TRBV28 and J is TRBJ1-6; perhaps TRBD1 as D (5 bases). The source is an adult in good health. Sequenced here: peripheral blood, sampled on day 0 of AZD1222 vaccination. CDR3 loop: CASTAGRNSPLHF. The CDR3 DNA sequence: TGTGCCAGCACGGCGGGACGGAATTCACCCCTCCACTTT.